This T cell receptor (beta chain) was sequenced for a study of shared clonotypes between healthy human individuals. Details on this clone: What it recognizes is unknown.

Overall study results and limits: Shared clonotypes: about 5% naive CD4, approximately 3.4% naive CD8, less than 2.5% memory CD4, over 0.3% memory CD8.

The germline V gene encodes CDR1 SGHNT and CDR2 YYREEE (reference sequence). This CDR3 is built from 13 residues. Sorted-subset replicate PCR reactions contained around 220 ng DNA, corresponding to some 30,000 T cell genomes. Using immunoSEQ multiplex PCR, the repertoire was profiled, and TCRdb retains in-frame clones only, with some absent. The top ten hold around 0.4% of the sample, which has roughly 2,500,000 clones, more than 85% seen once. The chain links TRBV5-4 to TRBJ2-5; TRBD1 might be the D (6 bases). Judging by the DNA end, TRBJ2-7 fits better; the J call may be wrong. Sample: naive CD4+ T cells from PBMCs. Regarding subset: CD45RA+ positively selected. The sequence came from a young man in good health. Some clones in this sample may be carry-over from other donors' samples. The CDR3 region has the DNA TGTGCCAGCAGCTTTGACAGGAACTACGAGCAGTACTTC. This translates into CASSFDRNYEQYF.